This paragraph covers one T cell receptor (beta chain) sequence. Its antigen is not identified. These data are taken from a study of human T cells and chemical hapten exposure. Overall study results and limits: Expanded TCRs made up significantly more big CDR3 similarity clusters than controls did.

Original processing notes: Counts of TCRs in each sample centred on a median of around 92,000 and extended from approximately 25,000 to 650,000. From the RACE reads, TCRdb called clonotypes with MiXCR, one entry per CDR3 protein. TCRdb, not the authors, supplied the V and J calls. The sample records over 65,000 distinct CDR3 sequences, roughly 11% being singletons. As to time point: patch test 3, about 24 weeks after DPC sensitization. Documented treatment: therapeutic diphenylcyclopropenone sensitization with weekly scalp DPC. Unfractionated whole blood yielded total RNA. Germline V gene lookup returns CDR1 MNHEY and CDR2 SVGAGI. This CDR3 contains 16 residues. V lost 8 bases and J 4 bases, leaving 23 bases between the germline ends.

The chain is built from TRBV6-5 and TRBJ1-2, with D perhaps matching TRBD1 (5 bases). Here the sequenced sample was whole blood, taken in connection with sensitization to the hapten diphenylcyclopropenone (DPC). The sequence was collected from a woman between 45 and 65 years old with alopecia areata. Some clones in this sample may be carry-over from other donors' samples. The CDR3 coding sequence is TGTGCCAGCCGCCCCGGCGAGGGGAAGAGGGTCTATGGCTACACCTTC. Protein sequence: CASRPGEGKRVYGYTF.